This T cell receptor beta chain was profiled in a study of CD8 T cells in Susac syndrome. CDR3 size: 12 residues. Germline loops: CDR1 SQVTM, CDR2 ANQGSEA. Trimming took off 4 bases at V and 1 base at J, with 8 bases between the two ends. Treatment-naive patients with stable or active relapsing-remitting disease were the multiple sclerosis controls. RNA in amounts of roughly 0.5 to 1 ug was reverse transcribed with random hexamers. It was immunoSEQ multiplex PCR that amplified TCR beta CDR3 across 54 Vbeta and 13 Jbeta. TCRdb fed the immunoSEQ multiplex PCR reads into MiXCR, producing one record per CDR3 protein. This sample has 180,000 or so distinct CDR3 sequences; 90% to 96% occur once, and the top ten carry around 0.09%.

The sequenced material came from CD4+ T cells from PBMCs. The receptor was derived from a human donor with multiple sclerosis. The rearrangement uses TRBV29-1 and TRBJ2-7, with D hard to call. The CDR3 DNA follows: TGCAGCGTTGGGCTGGGGTCCTACGAGCAGTACTTC. Encoded protein: CSVGLGSYEQYF.